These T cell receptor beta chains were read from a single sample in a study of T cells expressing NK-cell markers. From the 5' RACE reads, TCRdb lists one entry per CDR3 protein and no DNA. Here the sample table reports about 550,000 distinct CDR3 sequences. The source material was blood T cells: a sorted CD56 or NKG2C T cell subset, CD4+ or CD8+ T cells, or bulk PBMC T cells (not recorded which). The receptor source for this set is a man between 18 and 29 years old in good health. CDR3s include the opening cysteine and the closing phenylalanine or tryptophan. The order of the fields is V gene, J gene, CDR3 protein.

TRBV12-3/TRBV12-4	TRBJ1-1	CASSSPGFKAFF
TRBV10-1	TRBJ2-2	CATAWADTGELFF
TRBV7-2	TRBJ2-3	CASRLNAADTQYF
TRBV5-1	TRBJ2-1	CASSTWDRVTYNEQFF
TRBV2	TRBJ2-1	CASSDWRGITYNEQFF
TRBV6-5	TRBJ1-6	CASSYPYSPLHF
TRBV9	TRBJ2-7	CASSKGQGYYEQYF
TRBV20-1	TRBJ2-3	CSARDLGLGGDTQYF
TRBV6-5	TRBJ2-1	CASSYQATWGAYNEQFF
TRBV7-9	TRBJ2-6	CASSPGLFSGANVLTF
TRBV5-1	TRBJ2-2	CASSPTAAGELFF
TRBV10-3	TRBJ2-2	CAINDREEAGELFF
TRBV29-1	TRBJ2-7	CSAGGGFDEQYF
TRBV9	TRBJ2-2	CASSASVAGDTGELFF
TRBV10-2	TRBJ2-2	CASSVIRADTGELFF
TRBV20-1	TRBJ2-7	CSARVLAHRATSYEQYF
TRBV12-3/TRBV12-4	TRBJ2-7	CASSWTGNLYEQYF
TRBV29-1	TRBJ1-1	CSVEPGSGGTEAFF
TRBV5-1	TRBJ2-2	CASSLAGVGINTGELFF
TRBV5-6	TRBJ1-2	CASSLDREFGYTF
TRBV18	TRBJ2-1	CASSPKLAGVNNEQFF
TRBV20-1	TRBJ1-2	CSARAPVAGTNYGYTF
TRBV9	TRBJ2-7	CASSGPAGNEQYF
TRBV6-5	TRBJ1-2	CASTDSYGYTF
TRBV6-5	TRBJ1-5	CASSTDREDKPQHF
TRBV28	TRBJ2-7	CASSVQPRSYEQYF
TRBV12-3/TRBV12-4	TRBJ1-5	CASSFRQGRQPQHF
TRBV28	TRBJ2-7	CASSGRGPWVDEQYF
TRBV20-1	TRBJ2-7	CSAGDTRSYEQYF
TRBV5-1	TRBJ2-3	CASIQSESDTQYF
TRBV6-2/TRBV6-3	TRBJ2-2	CASSPVDSHLTGELFF
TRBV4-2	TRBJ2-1	CASSSRTSGGSNEQFF
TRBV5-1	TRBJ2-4	CASSLAQSRDRNIQYF
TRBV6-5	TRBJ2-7	CASSYSNGLGTTTSYEQYF
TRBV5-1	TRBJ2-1	CASSLVRTLGLPPDEQFF
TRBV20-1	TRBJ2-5	CSARGLAGSKTQYF
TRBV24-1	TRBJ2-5	CATSETGGNQETQYF
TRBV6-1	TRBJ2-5	CASRPGHQETQYF
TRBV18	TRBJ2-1	CASSLILAGGPNEQFF
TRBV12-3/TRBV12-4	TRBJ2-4	CASSSGQLAKNIQYF
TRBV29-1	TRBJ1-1	CSAGGQGTEAFF
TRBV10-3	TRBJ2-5	CAIGSGGLETQYF
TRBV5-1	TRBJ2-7	CASSRGQVPSEQYF
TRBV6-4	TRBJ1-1	CASSANVNTEAFF
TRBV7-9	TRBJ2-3	CASSAMTGVATDTQYF
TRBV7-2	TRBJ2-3	CASSSRTSGGGRDTQYF
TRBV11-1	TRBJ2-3	CASSPNRGQGRRTDTQYF
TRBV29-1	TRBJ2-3	CSVGFSGTDTQYF
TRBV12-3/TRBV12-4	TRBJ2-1	CATSVLGEQFF
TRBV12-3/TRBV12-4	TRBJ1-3	CASNTDRFGNTIYF
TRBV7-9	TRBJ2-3	CASSGQGAKTQYF
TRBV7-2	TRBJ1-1	CASSPRQGGLGAFF
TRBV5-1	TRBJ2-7	CASTRRDRGYEQYF
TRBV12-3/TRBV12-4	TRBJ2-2	CASTLGQGAGELFF
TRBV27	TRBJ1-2	CASSLLQGQGGYTF
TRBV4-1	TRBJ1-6	CASSLGDSNSPLHF
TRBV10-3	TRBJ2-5	CAISESWAAQETQYF
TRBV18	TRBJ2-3	CASSPGLAGHLSTDTQYF
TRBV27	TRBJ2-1	CASSQVAGVFDEQFF